The 10 T cell receptor beta chains reported below all come from one sample, sequenced in a study of T cell changes during pregnancy in multiple sclerosis. Data came from immunoSEQ multiplex PCR; TCRdb stores just in-frame clones and leaves some out. Of around 99,000 clones listed, 85% to 95% are singletons. The sequencing used peripheral blood, collected in the first trimester of pregnancy. These receptors were taken from a female donor with multiple sclerosis, enrolled in a pregnancy study.

This chain uses TRBV5-1 with TRBJ1-2; perhaps TRBD1 as D (6 bases). This CDR3 is built from 12 residues. CDR1 is SGHRS, CDR2 YFSETQ, per germline. Between the trimmed V and J ends, which lost 0 bases and 6 bases, there was a span of 6 bases. The CDR3, as DNA: TGCGCCAGCAGCTTGGACAGGGATGGCTACACCTTC. Translating it yields CASSLDRDGYTF.

The chain uses TRBV5-6 and TRBJ2-7; D gene unclear. This CDR3 has 14 residues. The germline V gene has CDR1 SGHDT and CDR2 YYEEEE. V was trimmed by 0 bases and J by 3 bases, leaving 10 bases between them. The CDR3 spells CASSLDITNYEQYF. The DNA for the CDR3 is TGTGCCAGCAGCTTGGACATAACCAACTACGAGCAGTACTTC. The whole variable domain, remainder taken from reference TRBV5-6 and TRBJ2-7, is DAGVTQSPTHLIKTRGQQVTLRCSPKSGHDTVSWYQQALGQGPQFIFQYYEEEERQRGNFPDRFSGHQFPNYSSELNVNALLLGDSALYLCASSLDITNYEQYFGPGTRLTVT.

The chain combines TRBV11-2 with TRBJ2-1; TRBD1 aligns across 7 bases. The CDR3 runs 17 residues. V was clipped by 3 bases and J by 8 bases; unmatched bases: 16. Per germline, CDR1 SGHAT and CDR2 FQNNGV. This chain's CDR3 is CASSLPRQGIRRDEQFF. CDR3 DNA: TGTGCCAGCAGCTTGCCCCGACAGGGAATAAGAAGGGATGAGCAGTTCTTC.

In DNA, the CDR3 is TGTGCCAGTATGAGGACAGGGGGCGATGAAAAACTGTTTTTT. It yields the protein CASMRTGGDEKLFF. This rearrangement joins TRBV19 to TRBJ1-4, with 11 bases matching TRBD1. V lost 7 bases, J lost 6 bases, and 4 bases stayed unmatched. Germline CDR1 reads LNHDA; CDR2 reads SQIVND (reference sequence). This CDR3 comprises 14 residues.

The chain couples TRBV7-2 to TRBJ1-1, with D unresolved. CDR3 length: 13 residues. The V and J ends lost 5 bases and 0 bases respectively, with 7 bases between them. Germline V gene data show CDR1 as SGHTA and CDR2 as FQGNSA. CDR3 loop: CASSPGMNTEAFF. The CDR3 nucleotides are TGTGCCAGCAGCCCGGGGATGAACACTGAAGCTTTCTTT.

The chain uses TRBV11-3 and TRBJ1-4; 9 bases are shared with TRBD1. The CDR3 length is 15 residues. Germline CDR1 and CDR2: SGHNT and YENEEA. V lost 5 bases to trimming and J lost 3 bases; unmatched junction nucleotides: 4. The CDR3 DNA sequence: TGTGCCAGCAGCACCCGGGACAGGGCTAATGAAAAACTGTTTTTT. It is translated as CASSTRDRANEKLFF.

The rearrangement joins TRBV6-5 to TRBJ2-2; perhaps TRBD2 as D (5 bases). Deletions cut 4 bases from V and 6 bases from J, with 12 bases between. From germline, CDR1 is MNHEY and CDR2 SVGAGI. This CDR3 region has 14 residues. The CDR3 loop is CASSSTMGAGELFF. The DNA of the CDR3 is TGTGCCAGCAGTTCCACGATGGGAGCCGGGGAGCTGTTTTTT.

The rearrangement links TRBV6-5 to TRBJ2-2; 8 bases align to TRBD2. After removal of 5 bases from V and 4 bases from J, the junction contained 3 bases not matched to a gene. The CDR3 covers 14 residues. Germline CDR1 MNHEY, CDR2 SVGAGI. CDR3 region: CASSGLAATGELFF. DNA of the CDR3: TGTGCCAGCAGTGGACTAGCTGCCACCGGGGAGCTGTTTTTT.

This clone was found once. V is TRBV27 and J is TRBJ2-7, with D perhaps TRBD2 (6 bases). V shed 5 bases and J shed 0 bases, with 20 bases lying between them. In germline, CDR1 is MNHEY, CDR2 SMNVEV (reference sequence). The length of the CDR3 is 17 residues. The CDR3 protein is CASSKLTSGPVSYEQYF. As DNA, the CDR3 is TGTGCCAGCAGTAAACTAACCAGCGGGCCGGTCTCCTACGAGCAGTACTTC.

This chain connects TRBV2 to TRBJ2-5; 13 nucleotides line up with TRBD2. V gave up 4 bases and J gave up 4 bases; unmatched junction bases: 6. Germline lookup yields CDR1 SNHLY and CDR2 FYNNEI. CDR3 length: 16 residues. CDR3 loop: CASSGTSGSNGETQYF. The DNA for the CDR3 is TGTGCCAGCAGTGGGACTAGCGGGAGCAATGGAGAGACCCAGTACTTC.